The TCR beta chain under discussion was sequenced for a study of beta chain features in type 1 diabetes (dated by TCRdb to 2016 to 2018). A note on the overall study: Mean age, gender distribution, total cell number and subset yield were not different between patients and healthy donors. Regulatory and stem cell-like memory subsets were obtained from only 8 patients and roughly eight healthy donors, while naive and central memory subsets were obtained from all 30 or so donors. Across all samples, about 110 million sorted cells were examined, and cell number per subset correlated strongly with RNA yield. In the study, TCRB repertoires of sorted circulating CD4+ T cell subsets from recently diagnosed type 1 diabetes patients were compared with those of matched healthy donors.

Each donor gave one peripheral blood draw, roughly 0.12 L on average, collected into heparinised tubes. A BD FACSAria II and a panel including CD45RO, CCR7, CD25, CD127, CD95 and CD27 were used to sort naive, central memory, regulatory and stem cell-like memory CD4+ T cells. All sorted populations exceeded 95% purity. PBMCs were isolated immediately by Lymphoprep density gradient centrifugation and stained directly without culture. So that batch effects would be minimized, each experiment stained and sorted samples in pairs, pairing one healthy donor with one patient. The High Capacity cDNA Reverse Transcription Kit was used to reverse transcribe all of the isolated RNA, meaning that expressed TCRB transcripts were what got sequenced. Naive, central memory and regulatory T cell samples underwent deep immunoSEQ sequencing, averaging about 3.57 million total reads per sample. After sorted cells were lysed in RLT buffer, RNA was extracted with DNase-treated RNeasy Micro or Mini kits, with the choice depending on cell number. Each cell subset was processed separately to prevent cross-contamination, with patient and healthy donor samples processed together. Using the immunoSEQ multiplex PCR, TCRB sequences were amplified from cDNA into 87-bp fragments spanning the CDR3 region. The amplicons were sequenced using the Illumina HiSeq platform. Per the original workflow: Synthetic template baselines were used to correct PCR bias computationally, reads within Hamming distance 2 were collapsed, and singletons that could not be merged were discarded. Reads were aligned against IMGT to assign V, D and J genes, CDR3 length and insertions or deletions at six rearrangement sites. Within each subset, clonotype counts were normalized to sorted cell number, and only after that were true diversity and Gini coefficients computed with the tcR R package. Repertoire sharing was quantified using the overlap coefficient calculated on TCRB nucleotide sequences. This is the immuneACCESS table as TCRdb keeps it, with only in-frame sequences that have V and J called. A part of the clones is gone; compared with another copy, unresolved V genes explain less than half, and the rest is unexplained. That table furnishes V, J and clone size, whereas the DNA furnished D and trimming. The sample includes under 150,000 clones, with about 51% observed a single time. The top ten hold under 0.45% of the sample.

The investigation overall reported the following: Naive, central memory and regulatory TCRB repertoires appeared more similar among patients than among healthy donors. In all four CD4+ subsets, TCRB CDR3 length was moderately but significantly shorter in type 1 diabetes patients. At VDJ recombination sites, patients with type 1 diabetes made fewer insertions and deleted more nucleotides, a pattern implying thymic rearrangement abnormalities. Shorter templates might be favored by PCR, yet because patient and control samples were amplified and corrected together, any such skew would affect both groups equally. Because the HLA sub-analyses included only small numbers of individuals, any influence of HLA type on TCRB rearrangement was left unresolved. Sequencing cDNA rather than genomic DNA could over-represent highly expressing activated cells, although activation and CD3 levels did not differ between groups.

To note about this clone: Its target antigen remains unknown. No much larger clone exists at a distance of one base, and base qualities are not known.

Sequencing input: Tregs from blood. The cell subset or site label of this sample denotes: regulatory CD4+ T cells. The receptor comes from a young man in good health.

The CDR3 here reads CASSPGDRVLANYGYTF. The nucleotides read TGTGCCAGCAGCCCGGGCGACAGGGTACTAGCTAACTATGGCTACACCTTC. The chain uses TRBV14 and TRBJ1-2, with 7 junctional bases fitting TRBD1. Ends trimmed: V by 4 bases, J by 0 bases; bases unmatched to a gene: 11. The cysteine opens and the phenylalanine closes a CDR3 of 17 amino acids. Just CDR3 DNA is preserved here, 51 bases in frame from base 1. The germline V gene provides CDR1 SGHDN and CDR2 FVKESK.